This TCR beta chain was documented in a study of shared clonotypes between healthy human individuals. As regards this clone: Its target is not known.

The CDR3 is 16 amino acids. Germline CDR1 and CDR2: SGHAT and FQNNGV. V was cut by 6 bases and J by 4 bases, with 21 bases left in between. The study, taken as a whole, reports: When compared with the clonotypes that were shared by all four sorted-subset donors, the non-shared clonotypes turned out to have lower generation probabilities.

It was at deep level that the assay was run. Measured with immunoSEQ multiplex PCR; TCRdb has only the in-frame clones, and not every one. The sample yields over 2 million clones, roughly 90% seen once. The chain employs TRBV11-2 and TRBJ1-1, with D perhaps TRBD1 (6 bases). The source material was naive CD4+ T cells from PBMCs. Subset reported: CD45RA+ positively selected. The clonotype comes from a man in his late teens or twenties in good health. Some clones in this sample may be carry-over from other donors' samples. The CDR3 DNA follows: TGTGCCAGCAGGCTACCTTTCCGGGGGGCCAGCACTGAAGCTTTCTTT. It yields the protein CASRLPFRGASTEAFF.